A single T cell receptor beta chain is shown here with its context. The PCR was carried out with 60 Vbeta primers and 13 Jbeta primers. Profiling relied on immunoSEQ multiplex PCR, and the TCRdb table lists in-frame clones only, not all of them. This sample yields some 110,000 clones, of which roughly 70% are seen a single time; under 1.5% belongs to the top ten. This CDR3 spans 16 amino acids. The J segment lost 7 bases and the V segment lost 1 base, leaving 7 bases of the junction unmatched. The germline V gene has CDR1 SGHNT and CDR2 YYREEE (reference sequence). These data are taken from a study of cytomegalovirus exposure and HLA in healthy donors.

The gene calls are TRBV5-4 and TRBJ1-4; 10 bases fit TRBD1. The sequence was collected from a middle-aged man in good health and CMV-seronegative. The sample comprised PBMCs. The CDR3 coding sequence is TGTGCCAGCAGCTTGCTTCAGGGGACAGGGGTTGAAAAACTGTTTTTT. This encodes CASSLLQGTGVEKLFF. The whole variable domain, remainder taken from reference TRBV5-4 and TRBJ1-4, is ETGVTQSPTHLIKTRGQQVTLRCSSQSGHNTVSWYQQALGQGPQFIFQYYREEENGRGNFPPRFSGLQFPNYSSELNVNALELDDSALYLCASSLLQGTGVEKLFFGSGTQLSVL.